This T cell receptor (beta chain) was identified during a study of Graves' ophthalmopathy and Graves' hyperthyroidism. The CDR3 consists of 16 residues. J was trimmed by 5 bases and V by 1 base; bases with no gene match: 7. CDR1 and CDR2 (germline): LNHNV, YYDKDF (reference sequence). RNA transcripts yielded amplified TCR beta CDR3 regions. RT-PCR was first run with HTBI primers, then multiplex PCR in a second round. Via MiXCR, TCRdb re-called the multiplex PCR reads, giving one row per CDR3 protein. The sample contains about 550,000 distinct CDR3 sequences, 35% to 40% of which appear only once. The sequence derives from an adult man with Graves' hyperthyroidism. The genes are TRBV15 and TRBJ2-7, with 11 bases lining up with TRBD1. Sequencing input: peripheral blood or thyroid tissue (not recorded which). The chain's CDR3 is CATSRVLGQGADEQYF. DNA of the CDR3: TGTGCCACCAGCAGAGTGCTTGGACAGGGGGCCGACGAGCAGTACTTC.